The present T cell receptor beta chain was sequenced within a study of T cell clones after liver transplantation (dated by TCRdb to between 2017 and 2020). Broadly, across the study: The samples were obtained from ITN030ST, a randomized trial that attempted immunosuppression withdrawal within 2 years after liver transplantation. Donor-reactive T cell clones were identified by TCRbeta sequencing after a pre-transplant mixed lymphocyte reaction and then tracked in post-transplant blood. As an antigen-independent comparator for donor-reactive sequences, third party-reactive TCRbeta sequences were also identified from pre-transplant MLRs. Three of the eight recipients were HCV-positive; the others were transplanted for non-autoimmune, non-viral indications. No induction therapy was given to the subjects, and standard immunosuppression was administered until randomization at 12-24 months post-transplant. Tolerance meant complete immunosuppression withdrawal for at least one year without liver enzymes rising beyond twice the upper limit of normal. Blood samples were collected pre-transplant, pre-randomization before withdrawal, and post-randomization after either complete withdrawal or failed withdrawal. The study cohort included 8 liver transplant recipients, of whom 3 were classified as tolerant and 5 as non-tolerant. Broad study findings and their caveats: Because of small, heterogeneous patient numbers and non-standardized post-transplant time points, the conclusions were only preliminary. Since no allograft tissue specimens were available, donor-reactive T cells may have migrated into the graft instead of being deleted. Donor-reactive sequences decreased more than third party-reactive sequences, which suggests partial antigen-specific deletion that was not related to withdrawal success. When repertoire turnover was taken into account, detection of donor-reactive sequences was significantly reduced in 7 of 8 subjects for CD4 and in 8 of 8 subjects for CD8. A significant post-transplant decrease in circulating donor-reactive CD4 TCRbeta sequences was observed in most of the 8 subjects, irrespective of tolerance or HCV status. In two subjects, low numbers of available donor cells limited the measurable donor-reactive repertoire.

Frozen genomic DNA underwent high-throughput TCRbeta CDR3 sequencing by immunoSEQ, including PCR amplification, mapping, bias correction and internal controls. The authors' pipeline ran thus. Only productive rearrangements were retained, with each unique TCRbeta sequence defined by its CDR3 nucleotide sequence together with its V and J gene. Donor-reactive sequences required at least 5-fold expansion in CFSE-low cells versus unstimulated pre-transplant cells and at least 0.01% frequency. Per-subject minimum frequency thresholds, based on the lowest-template unstimulated sample, ensured at least 90% detection power. Repertoire turnover was measured by Jensen-Shannon divergence between the top 1000 TCRbeta sequences post- and pre-transplant. Two-sided Fisher's exact tests were used to test for changes in how often donor-reactive sequences were detected. TCRdb took this table from immuneACCESS and kept in-frame rearrangements with V and J called. Such tables lack part of the clones; where checked against another copy, unresolved V genes explain under half of the gap, and the rest is unexplained. V and J calls and clone size are as listed in that table; D and trimming were resolved from the DNA. Across this sample there are tens of thousands of clones, with 70% to 85% seen only once. Of the sample, about 0.52% falls within the top ten clones.

Based on the germline V gene, the CDR1 and CDR2 sequences are WSHSY and SAAADI. V is shortened by 2 bases, J by 2 bases, and the region joining them spans 7 bases. Including cysteine and phenylalanine, the CDR3 has 14 amino acids. The only DNA kept is the CDR3, 42 bases in frame from the first base. About this clone: This receptor's antigen is unknown. No clone much larger than this one lies a single base away; base qualities are absent.

Unstimulated PBMCs, after thawing, were stained for CD3, CD4 and CD8 and then FACS-sorted into CD3+CD4+ and CD3+CD8+ populations. All 8 studied subjects were randomized to withdrawal of immunosuppression. The Qiagen DNeasy Blood and Tissue Kit was used for genomic DNA isolation. The origin of this receptor is a human patient who received a liver transplant. Donor T cells from the graft may be present among the T cells after a transplant. Recombination connected TRBV10-2 to TRBJ1-5, with the D gene not confidently named. This sample comprised CD4+ T cells from blood, obtained 45 to 46 months after liver transplant. The DNA sequence reads TGCGCCAGCAGTGAGAGTCTGGGCAATCAGCCCCAGCATTTT. Its translation is CASSESLGNQPQHF.